This T cell receptor beta chain was sequenced in a study of response to subunit inactivated influenza vaccine. Notes on the study in general: With each seasonal influenza vaccination, the authors suggested, few new T cells are recruited.

V dropped 6 bases and J dropped 2 bases, with 14 bases sitting between them. The germline V gene encodes CDR1 MNHEY and CDR2 SMNVEV (reference sequence). The CDR3 covers 14 residues. Comments on this clonotype: No antigen is known for it.

TCRdb itself ran the RT-PCR reads through MiXCR, one entry per CDR3 protein. The sample includes about 650,000 distinct CDR3 sequences, 14% of them seen just once. The TCR was taken from a man aged 50 or older who received an inactivated influenza vaccine. The sequencing here drew on PBMCs from blood, taken about 14 days before vaccination. V usage is TRBV27 and J usage is TRBJ2-7; weak D call: TRBD2 (5 bases). This chain's CDR3 is CASRSPGRTYEQYF. The CDR3 nucleotides read TGTGCCAGCAGATCCCCGGGGAGAACCTACGAGCAGTACTTC.